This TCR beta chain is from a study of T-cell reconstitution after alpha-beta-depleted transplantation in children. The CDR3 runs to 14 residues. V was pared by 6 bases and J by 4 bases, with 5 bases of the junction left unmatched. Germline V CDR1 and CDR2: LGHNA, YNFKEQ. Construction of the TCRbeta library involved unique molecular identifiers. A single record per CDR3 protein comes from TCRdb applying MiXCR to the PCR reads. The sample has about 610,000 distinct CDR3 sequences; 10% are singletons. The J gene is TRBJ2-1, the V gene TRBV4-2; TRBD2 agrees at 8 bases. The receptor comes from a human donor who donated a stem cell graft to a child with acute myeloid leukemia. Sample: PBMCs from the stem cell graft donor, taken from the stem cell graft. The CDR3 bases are TGTGCCAGCAGACGGGAGGGCACGTACAATGAGCAGTTCTTC. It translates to CASRREGTYNEQFF.